A selection of T cell receptor beta chains follows, all from one sample in a study of PD-1 blockade in classical Hodgkin lymphoma. Generated by immunoSEQ multiplex PCR, the TCRdb table keeps only in-frame clones and is missing some. This sample yields tens of thousands of clones, of which 87% are seen a single time; about 8.1% belongs to the top ten. The sample in question was peripheral blood mononuclear cells (PBMCs), obtained before the fourth cycle of nivolumab. All receptors derive from a human donor with classical Hodgkin lymphoma. CDR3s include the opening cysteine and the closing phenylalanine or tryptophan. Fields, in order: D gene, J gene, clone size, V gene, CDR3 protein, CDR3 DNA. D genes are given only for firm matches. A row's size may be missing; if present it is once, few, many or a size class.

d_call: TRBD2; j_call: TRBJ2-5; clone_size: NA; v_call: TRBV5-1; cdr3_aa: CASSLGLAGVQETQYF; cdr3_nt: TGCGCCAGCAGCCTAGGACTAGCGGGGGTTCAAGAGACCCAGTACTTC
d_call: NA; j_call: TRBJ1-2; clone_size: NA; v_call: TRBV2; cdr3_aa: CAILRWVDYGYTF; cdr3_nt: TGTGCCATCCTCAGGTGGGTCGACTATGGCTACACCTTC
d_call: NA; j_call: TRBJ1-1; clone_size: NA; v_call: TRBV7-9; cdr3_aa: CASSLGEGRAFF; cdr3_nt: TGTGCCAGCAGCTTAGGGGAGGGGCGAGCTTTCTTT
d_call: TRBD2; j_call: TRBJ2-5; clone_size: medium-sized; v_call: TRBV18; cdr3_aa: CASSPLPTSKIETQYF; cdr3_nt: TGTGCCAGCTCACCCCTCCCGACTAGCAAAATAGAGACCCAGTACTTC
d_call: NA; j_call: TRBJ2-2; clone_size: once; v_call: TRBV2; cdr3_aa: CASTGVMRTGELFF; cdr3_nt: TGTGCCAGCACGGGGGTGATGAGAACCGGGGAGCTGTTTTTT
d_call: TRBD1; j_call: TRBJ2-5; clone_size: NA; v_call: TRBV5-1; cdr3_aa: CASSINSDRPGETQYF; cdr3_nt: TGCGCCAGCAGCATTAACTCGGACAGGCCGGGGGAGACCCAGTACTTC
d_call: NA; j_call: TRBJ1-5; clone_size: NA; v_call: TRBV7-9; cdr3_aa: CASSLEGDQPQHF; cdr3_nt: TGTGCCAGCAGCTTAGAGGGGGATCAGCCCCAGCATTTT
d_call: TRBD1; j_call: TRBJ1-2; clone_size: once; v_call: TRBV5-1; cdr3_aa: CASSLGQGGYGYTF; cdr3_nt: TGCGCCAGCAGCCTAGGACAGGGAGGCTATGGCTACACCTTC
d_call: NA; j_call: TRBJ1-1; clone_size: NA; v_call: TRBV5-1; cdr3_aa: CASSTDAVGNTEAFF; cdr3_nt: TGCGCCAGCAGCACCGATGCAGTGGGGAACACTGAAGCTTTCTTT
d_call: NA; j_call: TRBJ2-1; clone_size: NA; v_call: TRBV7-2; cdr3_aa: CASSRLVNYNEQFF; cdr3_nt: TGTGCCAGCAGCCGACTAGTCAATTACAATGAGCAGTTCTTC
d_call: NA; j_call: TRBJ2-7; clone_size: few; v_call: TRBV5-1; cdr3_aa: CASSSPPRGLTYEQYF; cdr3_nt: TGCGCCAGCAGTTCCCCCCCCAGGGGTCTAACCTACGAGCAGTACTTC
d_call: NA; j_call: TRBJ1-1; clone_size: NA; v_call: TRBV7-9; cdr3_aa: CASSTGFGDTEAFF; cdr3_nt: TGTGCCAGCAGTACGGGGTTCGGCGACACTGAAGCTTTCTTT
d_call: TRBD1; j_call: TRBJ2-1; clone_size: few; v_call: TRBV19; cdr3_aa: CATRKTGGSYNEQFF; cdr3_nt: TGTGCCACCAGGAAAACAGGGGGCTCCTACAATGAGCAGTTCTTC
d_call: TRBD1; j_call: TRBJ1-2; clone_size: once; v_call: TRBV6-6; cdr3_aa: CASSSSDWTGAYGYTF; cdr3_nt: TGTGCCAGCAGTTCTAGTGACTGGACAGGGGCCTATGGCTACACCTTC
d_call: TRBD2; j_call: TRBJ2-3; clone_size: NA; v_call: TRBV5-1; cdr3_aa: CASSPGTSGGAADTQYF; cdr3_nt: TGCGCCAGCAGCCCCGGGACTAGCGGGGGGGCAGCAGATACGCAGTATTTT
d_call: NA; j_call: TRBJ2-3; clone_size: NA; v_call: TRBV5-1; cdr3_aa: CASSLEGTDTQYF; cdr3_nt: TGCGCCAGCAGCCTAGAGGGCACAGATACGCAGTATTTT
d_call: NA; j_call: TRBJ1-1; clone_size: NA; v_call: TRBV18; cdr3_aa: CASSEAGSDTEAFF; cdr3_nt: TGTGCCAGCTCAGAGGCAGGGAGTGACACTGAAGCTTTCTTT
d_call: TRBD1; j_call: TRBJ2-3; clone_size: NA; v_call: TRBV6-6; cdr3_aa: CASTKTGPGTDTQYF; cdr3_nt: TGTGCCAGCACCAAGACAGGGCCAGGGACAGATACGCAGTATTTT
d_call: NA; j_call: TRBJ2-3; clone_size: NA; v_call: TRBV5-4; cdr3_aa: CASSGARGLADTQYF; cdr3_nt: TGTGCCAGCAGCGGCGCAAGAGGGTTGGCAGATACGCAGTATTTT
d_call: NA; j_call: TRBJ2-1; clone_size: NA; v_call: TRBV9; cdr3_aa: CASSVVQGDNEQFF; cdr3_nt: TGTGCCAGCAGCGTAGTACAGGGCGACAATGAGCAGTTCTTC
d_call: NA; j_call: TRBJ2-1; clone_size: NA; v_call: TRBV11-2; cdr3_aa: CASSVEQFF; cdr3_nt: TGTGCCAGCAGCGTAGAGCAGTTCTTC
d_call: NA; j_call: TRBJ1-2; clone_size: NA; v_call: TRBV6-1; cdr3_aa: CASSEFDNYGYTF; cdr3_nt: TGTGCCAGCAGTGAATTCGATAACTATGGCTACACCTTC
d_call: NA; j_call: TRBJ1-4; clone_size: NA; v_call: TRBV4-1; cdr3_aa: CASSQEPPGGEKLFF; cdr3_nt: TGCGCCAGCAGCCAAGAGCCCCCAGGAGGGGAAAAACTGTTTTTT
d_call: NA; j_call: TRBJ2-7; clone_size: NA; v_call: TRBV2; cdr3_aa: CASTGAGDNYEQYF; cdr3_nt: TGTGCCAGCACGGGGGCAGGGGACAACTACGAGCAGTACTTC
d_call: TRBD1; j_call: TRBJ2-5; clone_size: NA; v_call: TRBV7-9; cdr3_aa: CAETGTGDLETQYF; cdr3_nt: TGTGCCGAAACCGGGACAGGGGATTTGGAGACCCAGTACTTC
d_call: NA; j_call: TRBJ1-1; clone_size: NA; v_call: TRBV5-4; cdr3_aa: CASSFRMETFF; cdr3_nt: TGTGCCAGCAGCTTCAGGATGGAAACTTTCTTT
d_call: NA; j_call: TRBJ1-2; clone_size: NA; v_call: TRBV5-1; cdr3_aa: CASSPITNYGYTF; cdr3_nt: TGCGCCAGCAGCCCAATTACGAACTATGGCTACACCTTC
d_call: NA; j_call: TRBJ1-3; clone_size: NA; v_call: TRBV12-5; cdr3_aa: CASGSLRGLRSGNTIYF; cdr3_nt: TGTGCTAGTGGTTCCCTCCGGGGTCTGCGCTCTGGAAACACCATATATTTT
d_call: TRBD1; j_call: TRBJ2-7; clone_size: NA; v_call: TRBV6-5; cdr3_aa: CASSQAGTGSYEQYF; cdr3_nt: TGTGCCAGCAGCCAAGCCGGGACAGGTTCCTACGAGCAGTACTTC
d_call: NA; j_call: TRBJ2-7; clone_size: NA; v_call: TRBV6-5; cdr3_aa: CASRPTDPYEQYF; cdr3_nt: TGTGCCAGCAGACCGACTGACCCCTACGAGCAGTACTTC
d_call: NA; j_call: TRBJ2-7; clone_size: NA; v_call: TRBV12-2; cdr3_aa: CASRLGTSYEQYF; cdr3_nt: TGTGCAAGTCGCTTAGGGACTAGCTACGAGCAGTACTTC
d_call: NA; j_call: TRBJ1-5; clone_size: once; v_call: TRBV19; cdr3_aa: CASSIERGVQPQHF; cdr3_nt: TGTGCCAGTAGTATAGAGAGGGGTGTTCAGCCCCAGCATTTT